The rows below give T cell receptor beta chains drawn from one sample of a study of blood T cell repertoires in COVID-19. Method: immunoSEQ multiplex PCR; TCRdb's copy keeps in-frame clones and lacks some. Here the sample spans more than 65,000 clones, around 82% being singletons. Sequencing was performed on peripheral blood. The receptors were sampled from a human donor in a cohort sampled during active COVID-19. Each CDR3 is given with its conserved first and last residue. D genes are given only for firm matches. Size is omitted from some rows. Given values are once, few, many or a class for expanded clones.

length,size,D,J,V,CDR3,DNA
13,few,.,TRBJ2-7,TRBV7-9,CASSSGRAYEQYF,TGTGCCAGCAGCTCCGGCAGGGCCTACGAGCAGTACTTC
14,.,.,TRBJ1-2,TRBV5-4,CASSLGSGFGGYTF,TGTGCCAGCAGCTTAGGGTCAGGGTTCGGCGGCTACACCTTC
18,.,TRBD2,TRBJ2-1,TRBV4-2,CASSQNPSGEGLVNEQFF,TGTGCCAGCAGCCAAAACCCCTCGGGGGAGGGCCTCGTCAATGAGCAGTTCTTC
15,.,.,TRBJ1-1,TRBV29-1,CSVALGTIGNTEAFF,TGCAGCGTAGCTTTAGGGACAATCGGGAACACTGAAGCTTTCTTT
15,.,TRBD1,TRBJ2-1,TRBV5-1,CASSSTGGPDNEQFF,TGCGCCAGCAGCTCCACAGGGGGCCCCGACAATGAGCAGTTCTTC
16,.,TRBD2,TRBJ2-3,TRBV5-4,CASSLAPLAGMDTQYF,TGTGCCAGCAGCTTGGCCCCGCTAGCGGGGATGGATACGCAGTATTTT
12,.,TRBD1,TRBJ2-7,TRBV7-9,CATGQGAYEQYF,TGTGCCACCGGACAGGGCGCCTACGAGCAGTACTTC
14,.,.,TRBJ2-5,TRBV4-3,CASSQAGIGGSQYF,TGCGCCAGCAGCCAAGCGGGTATCGGCGGGTCCCAGTACTTC
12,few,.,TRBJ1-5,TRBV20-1,CSASQSNQPQHF,TGCAGTGCTAGTCAGTCCAATCAGCCCCAGCATTTT
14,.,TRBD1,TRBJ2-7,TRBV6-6,CASSSDRGPYEQYF,TGTGCCAGCAGTTCCGACAGGGGCCCCTACGAGCAGTACTTC
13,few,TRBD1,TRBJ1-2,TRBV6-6,CASSTGANYGYTF,TGTGCCAGCAGTACAGGGGCTAACTATGGCTACACCTTC
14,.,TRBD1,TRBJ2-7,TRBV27,CASSLQTGVYEQYF,TGTGCCAGCAGTCTCCAAACAGGGGTCTACGAGCAGTACTTC
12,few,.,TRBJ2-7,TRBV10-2,CASSQGVYEQYF,TGCGCCAGCTCCCAGGGCGTGTACGAGCAGTACTTC
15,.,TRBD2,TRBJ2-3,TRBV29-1,CSVEERLAAPDTQYF,TGCAGCGTTGAAGAAAGACTAGCGGCCCCAGATACGCAGTATTTT
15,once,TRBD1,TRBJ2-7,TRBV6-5,CASSFRDRGPYEQYF,TGTGCCAGCAGTTTCCGGGACAGGGGACCCTACGAGCAGTACTTC
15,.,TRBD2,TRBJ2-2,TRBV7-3,CASSLSSGGLEELFF,TGTGCCAGCAGCTTAAGTAGCGGGGGGCTGGAGGAGCTGTTTTTT
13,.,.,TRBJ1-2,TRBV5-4,CASSSTGSYGYTF,TGTGCCAGCAGCTCTACAGGGTCCTATGGCTACACCTTC
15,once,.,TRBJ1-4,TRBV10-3,CAISESESRGEKLFF,TGTGCCATCAGTGAGTCGGAAAGTCGGGGGGAAAAACTGTTTTTT
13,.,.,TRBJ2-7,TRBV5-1,CASSLLRGGEQYF,TGCGCCAGCAGCTTGCTCCGGGGTGGGGAGCAGTACTTC
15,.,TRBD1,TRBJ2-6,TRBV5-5,CASSETGTGANVLTF,TGTGCCAGCAGCGAGACAGGGACTGGGGCCAACGTCCTGACTTTC
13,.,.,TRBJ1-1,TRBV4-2,CASSQGQNTEAFF,TGTGCCAGCAGCCAAGGTCAGAACACTGAAGCTTTCTTT
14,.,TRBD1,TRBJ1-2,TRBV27,CASRAMGQIYGYTF,TGTGCCAGCAGGGCAATGGGACAGATCTATGGCTACACCTTC
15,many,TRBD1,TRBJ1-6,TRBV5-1,CASSLKGTGESPLHF,TGCGCCAGCAGCTTGAAGGGGACAGGGGAATCACCCCTCCACTTT
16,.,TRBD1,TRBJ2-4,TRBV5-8,CASSLGQGAALNIQYF,TGTGCCAGCAGCTTGGGTCAGGGGGCCGCGTTAAACATTCAGTACTTC
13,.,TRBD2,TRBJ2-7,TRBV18,CASSIALADEQYF,TGTGCCAGCTCAATAGCGCTAGCGGACGAGCAGTACTTC
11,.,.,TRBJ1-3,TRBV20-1,CSARIGNTIYF,TGCAGTGCTAGAATCGGGAACACCATATATTTT